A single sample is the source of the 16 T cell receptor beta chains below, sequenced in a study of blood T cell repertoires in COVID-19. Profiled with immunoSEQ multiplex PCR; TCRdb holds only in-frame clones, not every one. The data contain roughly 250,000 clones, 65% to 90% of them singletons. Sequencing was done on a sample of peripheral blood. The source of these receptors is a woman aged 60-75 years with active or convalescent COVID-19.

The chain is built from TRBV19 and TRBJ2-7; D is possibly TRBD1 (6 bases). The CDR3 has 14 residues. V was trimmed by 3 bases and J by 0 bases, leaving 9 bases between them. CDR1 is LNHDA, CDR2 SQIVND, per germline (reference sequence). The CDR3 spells CASSITGSSYEQYF. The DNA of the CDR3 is TGTGCCAGTAGTATCACAGGGAGCTCCTACGAGCAGTACTTC.

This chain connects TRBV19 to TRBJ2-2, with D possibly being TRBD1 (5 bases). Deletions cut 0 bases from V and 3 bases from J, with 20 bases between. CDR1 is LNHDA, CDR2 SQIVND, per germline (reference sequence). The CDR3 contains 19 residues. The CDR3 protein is CASSIEGRVTQSYTGELFF. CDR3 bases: TGTGCCAGTAGTATAGAAGGCAGGGTCACCCAGAGTTACACCGGGGAGCTGTTTTTT.

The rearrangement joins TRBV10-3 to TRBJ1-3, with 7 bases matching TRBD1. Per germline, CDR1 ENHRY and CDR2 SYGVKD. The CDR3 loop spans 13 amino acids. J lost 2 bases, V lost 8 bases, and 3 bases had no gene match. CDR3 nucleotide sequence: TGTGCCATCCAGGGACAGACTGGAAACACCATATATTTT. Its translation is CAIQGQTGNTIYF.

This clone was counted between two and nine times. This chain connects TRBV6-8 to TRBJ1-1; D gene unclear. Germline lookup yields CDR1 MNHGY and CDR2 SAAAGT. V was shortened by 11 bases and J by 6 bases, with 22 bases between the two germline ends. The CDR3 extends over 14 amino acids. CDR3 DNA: TGTGCCTCTTACCCCTCTCACGGGATCGCTGAAGCTTTCTTT. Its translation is CASYPSHGIAEAFF.

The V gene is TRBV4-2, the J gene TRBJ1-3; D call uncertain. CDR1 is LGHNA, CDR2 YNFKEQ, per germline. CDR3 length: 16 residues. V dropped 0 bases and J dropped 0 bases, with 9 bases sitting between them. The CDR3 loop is CASSQDMASSGNTIYF. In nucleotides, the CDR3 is TGTGCCAGCAGCCAAGACATGGCAAGCTCTGGAAACACCATATATTTT.

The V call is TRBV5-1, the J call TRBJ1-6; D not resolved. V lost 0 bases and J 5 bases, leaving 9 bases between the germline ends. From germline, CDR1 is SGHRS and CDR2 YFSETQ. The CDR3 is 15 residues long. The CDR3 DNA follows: TGCGCCAGCAGCTTGGGGCAGCGGGATAATTCACCCCTCCACTTT. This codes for CASSLGQRDNSPLHF.

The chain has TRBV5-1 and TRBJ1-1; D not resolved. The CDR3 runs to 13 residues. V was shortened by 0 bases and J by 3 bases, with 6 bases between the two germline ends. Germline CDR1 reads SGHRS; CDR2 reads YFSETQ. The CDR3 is CASSLDIDTEAFF. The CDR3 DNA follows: TGCGCCAGCAGCTTGGATATAGACACTGAAGCTTTCTTT.

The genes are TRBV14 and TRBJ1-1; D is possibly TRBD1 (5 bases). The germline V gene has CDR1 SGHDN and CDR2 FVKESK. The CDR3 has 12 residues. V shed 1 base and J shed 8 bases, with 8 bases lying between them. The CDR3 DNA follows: TGTGCCAGCAGCCAAGTTCAGGGAGAAGCTTTCTTT. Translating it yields CASSQVQGEAFF.

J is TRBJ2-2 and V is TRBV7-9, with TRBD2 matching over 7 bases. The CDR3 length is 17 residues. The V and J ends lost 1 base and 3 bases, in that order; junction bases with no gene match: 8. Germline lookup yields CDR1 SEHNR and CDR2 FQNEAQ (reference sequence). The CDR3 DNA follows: TGTGCCAGCAGCTTAGGCCGGGGACTACTCGACACCGGGGAGCTGTTTTTT. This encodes CASSLGRGLLDTGELFF. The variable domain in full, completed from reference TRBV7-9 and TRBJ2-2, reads DTGVSQNPRHKITKRGQNVTFRCDPISEHNRLYWYRQTLGQGPEFLTYFQNEAQLEKSRLLSDRFSAERPKGSFSTLEIQRTEQGDSAMYLCASSLGRGLLDTGELFFGEGSRLTVL.

In DNA form, the CDR3 reads TGTGCCAGCAGCCCCGCCAAAGGGGGCGGGGAGACCCAGTACTTC. This encodes CASSPAKGGGETQYF. The chain recombines TRBV3-1 (or the pseudogene TRBV3-2) with TRBJ2-7, with TRBD1 matching over 7 bases. Near its end, the DNA agrees better with TRBJ2-5, so the J call may be wrong. The germline V gene encodes CDR1 LGHDT and CDR2 YNNKEL (reference sequence). The CDR3 is 15 residues long.

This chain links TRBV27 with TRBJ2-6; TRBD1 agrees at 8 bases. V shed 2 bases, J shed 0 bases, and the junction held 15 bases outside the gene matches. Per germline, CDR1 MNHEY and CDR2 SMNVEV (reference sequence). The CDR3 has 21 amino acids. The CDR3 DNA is TGTGCCAGCAGTTTACACTATCCCGACAGGGGAGGACCCTCTGGGGCCAACGTCCTGACTTTC. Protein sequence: CASSLHYPDRGGPSGANVLTF.

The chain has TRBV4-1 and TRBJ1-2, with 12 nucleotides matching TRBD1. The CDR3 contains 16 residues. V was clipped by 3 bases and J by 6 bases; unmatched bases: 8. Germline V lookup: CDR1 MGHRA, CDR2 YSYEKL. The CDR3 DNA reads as TGCGCCAGCAGCCACCCGGGACAGGGGGCGGTCAATGGCTACACCTTC. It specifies CASSHPGQGAVNGYTF.

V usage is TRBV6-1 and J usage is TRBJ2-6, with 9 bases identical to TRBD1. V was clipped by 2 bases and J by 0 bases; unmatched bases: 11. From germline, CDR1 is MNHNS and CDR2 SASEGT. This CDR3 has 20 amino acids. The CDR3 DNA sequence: TGTGCCAGCAGTGAAAGGGCTTGGGGACAGGGACCCTCTGGGGCCAACGTCCTGACTTTC. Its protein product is CASSERAWGQGPSGANVLTF.

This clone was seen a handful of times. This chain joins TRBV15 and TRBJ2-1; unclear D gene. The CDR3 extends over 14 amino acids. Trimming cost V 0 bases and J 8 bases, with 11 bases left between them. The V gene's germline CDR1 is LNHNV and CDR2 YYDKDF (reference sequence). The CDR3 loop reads CATSRDLSLDEQFF. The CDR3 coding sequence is TGTGCCACCAGCAGAGATCTATCGCTGGATGAGCAGTTCTTC.

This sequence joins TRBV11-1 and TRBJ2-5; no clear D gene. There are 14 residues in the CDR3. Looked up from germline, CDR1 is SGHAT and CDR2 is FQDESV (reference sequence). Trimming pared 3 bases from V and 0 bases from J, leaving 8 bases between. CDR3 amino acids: CASSFRPYQETQYF. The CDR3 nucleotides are TGTGCCAGCAGCTTCCGTCCCTACCAAGAGACCCAGTACTTC.

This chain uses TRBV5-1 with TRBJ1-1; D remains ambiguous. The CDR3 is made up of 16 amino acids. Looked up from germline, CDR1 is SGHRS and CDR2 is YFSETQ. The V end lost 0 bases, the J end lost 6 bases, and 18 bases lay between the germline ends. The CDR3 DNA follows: TGCGCCAGCAGCTTGGGTATTCGTGGAGGGATCCCTGAAGCTTTCTTT. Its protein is CASSLGIRGGIPEAFF. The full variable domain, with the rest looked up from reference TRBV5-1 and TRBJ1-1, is KAGVTQTPRYLIKTRGQQVTLSCSPISGHRSVSWYQQTPGQGLQFLFEYFSETQRNKGNFPGRFSGRQFSNSRSEMNVSTLELGDSALYLCASSLGIRGGIPEAFFGQGTRLTVV.